Each of the 32 T cell receptor beta chains below was sequenced from the same sample in a study of CD8 T cells in ankylosing spondylitis. Study outcomes and limitations: For ankylosing spondylitis blood, a TCR beta motif of eight or nine highly homologous variants appeared characteristic.

The antigens for these receptors are not known. In TCRdb, the 5' RACE reads were re-called with MiXCR into one record per CDR3 protein. The data show 800,000 to 900,000 distinct CDR3 sequences, 12% seen once. The sample was blood, either unsorted or a sorted T cell fraction (not recorded which). All receptors derive from a male donor with ankylosing spondylitis.

There are a few counts of this clonotype. V usage is TRBV2 and J usage is TRBJ1-1, with D maybe TRBD1 (5 bases). V was clipped by 5 bases and J by 5 bases, with 12 bases between them. In germline, CDR1 is SNHLY, CDR2 FYNNEI. The CDR3 has 13 amino acids. The CDR3, as DNA: TGTGCCAGCAGTATACAGGACGAGACTGAAGCTTTCTTT. It encodes CASSIQDETEAFF.

This clonotype was counted ten times or more. This chain joins TRBV4-2 and TRBJ1-5; D call uncertain. Germline CDR1 is LGHNA and CDR2 is YNFKEQ. The V end lost 0 bases, the J end lost 4 bases, and 7 bases lay between the germline ends. The CDR3 loop spans 14 amino acids. CDR3 DNA: TGTGCCAGCAGCCAAGACCAGCTTAATCAGCCCCAGCATTTT. Amino acid sequence: CASSQDQLNQPQHF.

This clonotype was seen only a few times. The V gene is TRBV7-2, the J gene TRBJ2-7; TRBD2 aligns across 12 bases. Trimming cost V 5 bases and J 1 base; bases outside gene matches: 3. There are 15 residues in the CDR3. Germline loops: CDR1 SGHTA, CDR2 FQGNSA. The CDR3 is CASSTTSGGSYEQYF. CDR3 nucleotide sequence: TGTGCCAGCAGCACGACTAGCGGGGGTTCCTACGAGCAGTACTTC.

This clonotype was recorded a few times. The chain combines TRBV11-2 with TRBJ1-1; unclear D gene. Trimming pared 3 bases from V and 3 bases from J, leaving 14 bases between. Germline CDR1 reads SGHAT; CDR2 reads FQNNGV. The CDR3 contains 15 residues. CDR3 sequence reads: CASSLSGVGYTEAFF. DNA of the CDR3: TGTGCCAGCAGCTTGTCCGGGGTTGGGTACACTGAAGCTTTCTTT.

This clonotype was counted ten times or more. V and J are TRBV7-2 and TRBJ2-3; unclear D gene. CDR3 length equals 13 residues. Trimming left V 4 bases short and J 6 bases short, with 11 bases between. CDR1 is SGHTA and CDR2 is FQGNSA in the germline V gene. The CDR3 sequence is CASSSLTPDTQYF. Written as DNA, the CDR3 is TGTGCCAGCAGCTCGCTAACTCCGGATACGCAGTATTTT.

The chain recombines TRBV2 with TRBJ1-2, with 8 bases identical to TRBD1. Trimming at V came to 4 bases and at J to 4 bases, leaving 8 bases not matched to a gene. The CDR3 consists of 15 residues. CDR1 is SNHLY, CDR2 FYNNEI, per germline. CDR3 DNA sequence: TGTGCCAGCAGTGCGGACAGGGCCCTCTCCTATGGCTACACCTTC. Its protein product is CASSADRALSYGYTF.

A few counts support this clonotype. The CDR3 DNA is TGCAGTGCTAGAACACTCCTAGCGTTACAAGAGACCCAGTACTTC. This sequence encodes CSARTLLALQETQYF. The rearrangement links TRBV20-1 to TRBJ2-5, with D possibly TRBD2 on 6 matching bases. CDR1 and CDR2 (germline): DFQATT, SNEGSKA (reference sequence). The CDR3 spans 15 residues. Trimming stripped 2 bases from V and 2 bases from J, with 15 bases between.

This clonotype appeared a few times. The chain combines TRBV20-1 with TRBJ2-3, with 7 bases matching TRBD2. J was trimmed by 2 bases and V by 8 bases; bases with no gene match: 10. Germline V gives CDR1 DFQATT, CDR2 SNEGSKA (reference sequence). This CDR3 is 14 amino acids long. The CDR3 DNA sequence: TGCAGTTCCCCACTAGCGATAAACACAGATACGCAGTATTTT. It yields the protein CSSPLAINTDTQYF.

This chain uses TRBV6-1 with TRBJ1-6, with 11 positions matching TRBD1. The CDR3 runs to 13 residues. Germline V CDR1 and CDR2: MNHNS, SASEGT. The V and J ends lost 6 bases and 10 bases, in that order; junction bases with no gene match: 2. The CDR3 sequence: CASRRTGGSPLHF. The CDR3 DNA sequence: TGTGCCAGCAGGCGGACAGGGGGCTCACCCCTCCACTTT.

This sequence joins TRBV7-9 and TRBJ1-3, with TRBD1 as a possible D gene (6 bases). Trimming stripped 5 bases from V and 0 bases from J, with 14 bases between. Germline V gene data show CDR1 as SEHNR and CDR2 as FQNEAQ (reference sequence). This CDR3 contains 16 residues. The CDR3 loop is CASSQDRPYSGNTIYF. CDR3 coding DNA: TGTGCCAGCAGCCAAGACAGGCCTTACTCTGGAAACACCATATATTTT.

This rearrangement joins TRBV7-8 to TRBJ1-5; 7 positions match TRBD1. This CDR3 is 16 amino acids long. V lost 5 bases to trimming and J lost 0 bases; unmatched junction nucleotides: 7. Per germline, CDR1 SGHVS and CDR2 FQNEAQ. The CDR3 DNA reads TGTGCCAGCAGCGTGGACAGGAGACCTAGCAATCAGCCCCAGCATTTT. As protein: CASSVDRRPSNQPQHF.

This clonotype was found many times. The rearrangement uses TRBV6-6 and TRBJ1-2, with TRBD1 identical over 8 bases. With 5 bases clipped from V and 3 bases from J, the junction kept 2 bases outside the gene matches. Germline V gene lookup returns CDR1 MNHNY and CDR2 SVGAGI (reference sequence). The CDR3 consists of 13 residues. CDR3 sequence: CASSPTGDYGYTF. CDR3 coding DNA: TGTGCCAGCAGTCCGACAGGGGACTATGGCTACACCTTC.

The sample holds a few counts of this clonotype. This chain uses TRBV5-5 with TRBJ2-3, with D tentatively TRBD2 (5 bases). V gave up 4 bases and J gave up 10 bases, with 19 bases separating them. Per germline, CDR1 SGHKS and CDR2 YYEKEE (reference sequence). There are 14 residues in the CDR3. The CDR3: CASSLSSIGGAQYF. CDR3 nucleotide sequence: TGTGCCAGCAGCCTTTCTTCCATTGGAGGTGCGCAGTATTTT.

This clonotype was seen a few times. The CDR3 region is CASSHGPSGRNEQFF. The CDR3 DNA is TGCGCCAGCAGCCATGGGCCTAGCGGGAGGAATGAGCAGTTCTTC. This chain connects TRBV5-1 to TRBJ2-1; TRBD2 agrees at 11 bases. The CDR3 has 15 amino acids. CDR1 is SGHRS, CDR2 YFSETQ, per germline. The V and J ends lost 4 bases and 7 bases, in that order; junction bases with no gene match: 7.

V gene TRBV28 combines with J gene TRBJ2-7; no reliable D call. V shed 5 bases and J shed 1 base, with 9 bases lying between them. From germline, CDR1 is MDHEN and CDR2 SYDVKM. This CDR3 region has 13 residues. The CDR3 DNA sequence: TGTGCCAGCAGTAACACCGCTTCCTACGAGCAGTACTTC. It is translated as CASSNTASYEQYF.

This clonotype appeared a few times. The chain employs TRBV5-1 and TRBJ1-2, with D hard to call. CDR3 length: 14 residues. Trimming left V 0 bases short and J 8 bases short, with 14 bases between. Germline V gene lookup returns CDR1 SGHRS and CDR2 YFSETQ. For the CDR3, the DNA is TGCGCCAGCAGCTTGGAAGGCGGCAACCAGGGCTACACCTTC. Amino acid sequence: CASSLEGGNQGYTF.

This clonotype was seen just once. The chain is built from TRBV20-1 and TRBJ2-5, with D possibly being TRBD2 (6 bases). The CDR3 runs to 13 residues. The germline V gene encodes CDR1 DFQATT and CDR2 SNEGSKA (reference sequence). The ends were cut back, 7 bases at V and 7 bases at J, with 19 bases in the middle. CDR3 region: CSVAGLGLGTQYF. CDR3 DNA sequence: TGCAGTGTTGCGGGGCTAGGACTTGGGACCCAGTACTTC.

In this sample, this clonotype turned up a few times. This chain joins TRBV29-1 and TRBJ2-3; 7 bases are a match to TRBD1. Looked up from germline, CDR1 is SQVTM and CDR2 is ANQGSEA. The J segment lost 0 bases and the V segment lost 7 bases, leaving 10 bases of the junction unmatched. The CDR3 covers 15 residues. Written as DNA, the CDR3 is TGCAGCGCCCGAGGATGGGACAGCAGCACAGATACGCAGTATTTT. It translates to CSARGWDSSTDTQYF.

This chain uses TRBV29-1 with TRBJ2-1; 8 positions agree with TRBD2. The J segment lost 2 bases and the V segment lost 3 bases, leaving 12 bases of the junction unmatched. Looked up from germline, CDR1 is SQVTM and CDR2 is ANQGSEA. The CDR3 consists of 17 residues. The CDR3 region has the DNA TGCAGCGTTGAGTGGAGGTTGCGGGAGGTTCCCTACAATGAGCAGTTCTTC. Its protein product is CSVEWRLREVPYNEQFF.

This clonotype was recorded at least ten times. The chain carries TRBV29-1 and TRBJ2-3, with TRBD2 identical over 7 bases. The CDR3 totals 12 residues. The V and J ends lost 7 bases and 3 bases, in that order; junction bases with no gene match: 4. CDR1 and CDR2 from the germline V gene are SQVTM and ANQGSEA. The CDR3 DNA follows: TGCAGCGGGCAGCGGGAAACAGATACGCAGTATTTT. It encodes CSGQRETDTQYF.

The J gene is TRBJ1-1, the V gene TRBV9; D unclear. Germline V lookup: CDR1 SGDLS, CDR2 YYNGEE. The V and J ends lost 0 bases and 3 bases respectively, with 12 bases between them. This CDR3 comprises 15 residues. The CDR3 nucleotides are TGTGCCAGCAGCGTAGCAAGAGGGTTCGACACTGAAGCTTTCTTT. Encoded protein: CASSVARGFDTEAFF.

This sequence joins TRBV27 and TRBJ1-2; D gene uncertain. Germline CDR1 and CDR2: MNHEY and SMNVEV (reference sequence). The length of the CDR3 is 15 residues. Trimming took off 2 bases at V and 3 bases at J, with 13 bases between the two ends. The CDR3 loop reads CASSLTLEGYYGYTF. CDR3 coding DNA: TGTGCCAGCAGTTTAACTCTCGAAGGGTACTATGGCTACACCTTC.

This clonotype showed up just a few times. The chain links TRBV4-2 to TRBJ2-3; possible D gene TRBD1, 5 bases. Trimming took 1 base from V and 6 from J, leaving 17 bases between them. The length of the CDR3 is 16 residues. CDR1 LGHNA and CDR2 YNFKEQ come from the germline V gene. CDR3 protein: CASSQGAFRGEDTQYF. The CDR3 bases are TGTGCCAGCAGCCAAGGAGCCTTTAGGGGCGAGGATACGCAGTATTTT.

The table lists this clonotype with a few counts. The chain carries TRBV5-1 and TRBJ2-5, with TRBD2 as a possible D gene (6 bases). In germline, CDR1 is SGHRS, CDR2 YFSETQ. V was cut by 7 bases and J by 9 bases, with 19 bases left in between. The CDR3 spans 13 residues. The CDR3 nucleotides read TGCGCCAGCGCGTTCGGGGGATCGGCGGCCCAGTACTTC. Translated, it gives CASAFGGSAAQYF.

This clonotype has a count of ten or more. The gene calls are TRBV29-1 and TRBJ2-7; D is possibly TRBD1 or TRBD2 (5 bases each). The CDR3 has 12 amino acids. Trimming removed 5 bases from V and 1 base from J, with 9 bases in between. Germline CDR1 is SQVTM and CDR2 is ANQGSEA. CDR3 sequence reads: CSVRDLSYEQYF. The CDR3 DNA follows: TGCAGCGTTCGGGACCTTTCCTACGAGCAGTACTTC.

The V call is TRBV7-8, the J call TRBJ2-1; 8 bases are shared with TRBD2. With 1 base clipped from V and 7 bases from J, the junction kept 3 bases outside the gene matches. Germline V gene data show CDR1 as SGHVS and CDR2 as FQNEAQ. This CDR3 is 14 amino acids long. The DNA of the CDR3 is TGTGCCAGCAGCTTAGAACTAGCGGTAAATGAGCAGTTCTTC. This codes for CASSLELAVNEQFF. Complete variable domain (other parts from reference TRBV7-8 and TRBJ2-1): GAGVSQSPRYKVAKRGQDVALRCDPISGHVSLFWYQQALGQGPEFLTYFQNEAQLDKSGLPSDRFFAERPEGSVSTLKIQRTQQEDSAVYLCASSLELAVNEQFFGPGTRLTVL.

The sample holds a few counts of this clonotype. The chain links TRBV9 to TRBJ2-1, with 7 positions matching TRBD2. The V and J ends lost 2 bases and 3 bases, in that order; junction bases with no gene match: 2. Looked up from germline, CDR1 is SGDLS and CDR2 is YYNGEE. This CDR3 is built from 14 residues. The CDR3 DNA reads TGTGCCAGCAGCGTGACTAGCTTCTACAATGAGCAGTTCTTC. It translates to CASSVTSFYNEQFF.

This clonotype was picked up a small number of times. The V call is TRBV7-2, the J call TRBJ2-1; a weak D match, TRBD1 (6 bases). The length of the CDR3 is 15 residues. Looked up from germline, CDR1 is SGHTA and CDR2 is FQGNSA. The V end was cut by 2 bases, the J end by 2 bases, with 10 bases between. CDR3 amino acids: CASSLTGSTYNEQFF. For the CDR3, the DNA is TGTGCCAGCAGCTTAACAGGGAGTACCTACAATGAGCAGTTCTTC.

This clonotype has only a few counts. The gene calls are TRBV20-1 and TRBJ2-1; TRBD2 might be the D (6 bases). The ends were cut back, 3 bases at V and 4 bases at J, with 10 bases in the middle. This CDR3 spans 13 amino acids. Germline CDR1 DFQATT, CDR2 SNEGSKA (reference sequence). The CDR3 loop is CSASGSAYNEQFF. DNA of the CDR3: TGCAGTGCTAGCGGGAGTGCTTACAATGAGCAGTTCTTC.

The rearrangement uses TRBV10-2 and TRBJ2-7, with TRBD2 identical over 7 bases. The trim removed 6 bases at V and 2 bases at J, leaving 7 bases unmatched. Germline-derived CDR1 and CDR2 are WSHSY and SAAADI. The CDR3 length is 14 residues. The DNA of the CDR3 is TGCGCCAGCAGGGCGGCAGGGACTACCTACGAGCAGTACTTC. Its translation: CASRAAGTTYEQYF.

There are a few counts of this clonotype. The chain employs TRBV14 and TRBJ2-2; weak D call: TRBD1 (6 bases). Germline CDR1 and CDR2: SGHDN and FVKESK. V gave up 2 bases and J gave up 4 bases, with 11 bases separating them. The CDR3 extends over 15 amino acids. This CDR3 reads CASSQYRDFTGELFF. The CDR3 nucleotides are TGTGCCAGCAGCCAATACAGGGATTTCACCGGGGAGCTGTTTTTT. Based on the CDR3 plus reference TRBV14 and TRBJ2-2, the full variable domain is EAGVTQFPSHSVIEKGQTVTLRCDPISGHDNLYWYRRVMGKEIKFLLHFVKESKQDESGMPNNRFLAERTGGTYSTLKVQPAELEDSGVYFCASSQYRDFTGELFFGEGSRLTVL.

The rearrangement uses TRBV5-1 and TRBJ2-5; possible D gene TRBD1, 5 bases. V was cut by 7 bases and J by 5 bases, with 21 bases left in between. This CDR3 has 15 amino acids. Germline V gives CDR1 SGHRS, CDR2 YFSETQ. The CDR3: CASLLRTWGVETQYF. The DNA for the CDR3 is TGCGCCAGCCTGTTACGGACATGGGGTGTGGAGACCCAGTACTTC.